The 3 T cell receptor beta chains in this list originate from one sample, sequenced in a study of T cell repertoires in urothelial bladder cancer. TCRdb's table, derived via immunoSEQ multiplex PCR, lists solely in-frame clones and lacks some. The sample shows 10,000 to 13,000 clones, approximately 70% of them seen only once. The sample comprised tumor-infiltrating cells from bladder cancer. These TCRs come from a human donor with a benign inflammatory bladder lesion.

V is TRBV2 and J is TRBJ1-3; D may be TRBD1 (6 bases). This CDR3 is built from 14 residues. Germline V gene data show CDR1 as SNHLY and CDR2 as FYNNEI. CDR3 sequence reads: CAQRRGLLGNTIYF. The CDR3, as DNA: TGTGCGCAGAGGCGGGGGCTTCTTGGAAACACCATATATTTT.

The chain links TRBV9 to TRBJ2-1; D possibly corresponds to TRBD1 (7 bases). V was trimmed by 1 base and J by 7 bases, leaving 18 bases between them. CDR1 is SGDLS, CDR2 YYNGEE, per germline. The CDR3 has 16 amino acids. The CDR3 protein is CASSVSTGLGGNEQFF. In nucleotides, the CDR3 is TGTGCCAGCAGCGTATCGACAGGGTTAGGAGGGAATGAGCAGTTCTTC.

The chain carries TRBV27 and TRBJ2-1; TRBD1 agrees at 8 bases. Germline lookup yields CDR1 MNHEY and CDR2 SMNVEV (reference sequence). V trimming: 6 bases; J trimming: 7 bases; junction bases outside the gene matches: 11. This CDR3 has 15 residues. The CDR3 DNA reads as TGTGCCAGCAGCCAGACAGGGGAGAACAAGAATGAGCAGTTCTTC. Its translation is CASSQTGENKNEQFF.